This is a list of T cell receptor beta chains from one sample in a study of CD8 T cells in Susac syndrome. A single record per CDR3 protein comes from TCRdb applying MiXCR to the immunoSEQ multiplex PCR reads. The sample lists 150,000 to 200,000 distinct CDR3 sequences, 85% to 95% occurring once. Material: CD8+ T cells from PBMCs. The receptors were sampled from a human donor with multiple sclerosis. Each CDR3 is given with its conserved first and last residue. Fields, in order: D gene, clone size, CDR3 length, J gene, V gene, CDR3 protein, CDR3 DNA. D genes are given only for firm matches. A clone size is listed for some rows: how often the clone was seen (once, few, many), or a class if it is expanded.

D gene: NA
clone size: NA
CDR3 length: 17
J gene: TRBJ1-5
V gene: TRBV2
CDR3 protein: CASSDQGQEYSNQPQHF
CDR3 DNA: TGTGCCAGCAGCGACCAAGGACAAGAGTATAGCAATCAGCCCCAGCATTTT

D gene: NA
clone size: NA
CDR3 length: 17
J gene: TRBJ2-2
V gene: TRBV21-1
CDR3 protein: CASSSLQEPANTGELFF
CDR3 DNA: TGTGCCAGCAGCTCACTACAGGAGCCCGCGAACACCGGGGAGCTGTTTTTT

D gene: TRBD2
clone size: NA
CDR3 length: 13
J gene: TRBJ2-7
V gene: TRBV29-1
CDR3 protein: CSALLAGGYEQYF
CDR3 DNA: TGCAGCGCCCTACTAGCGGGGGGATACGAGCAGTACTTC

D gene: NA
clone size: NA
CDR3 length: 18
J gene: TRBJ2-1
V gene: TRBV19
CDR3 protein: CASSRDYLGTIGANEQFF
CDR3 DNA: TGTGCCAGTAGTCGGGATTATTTAGGGACCATCGGGGCCAATGAGCAGTTCTTC

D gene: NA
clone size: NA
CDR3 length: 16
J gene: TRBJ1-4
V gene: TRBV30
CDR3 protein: CAWSANQGSTNEKLFF
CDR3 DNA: TGTGCCTGGAGTGCGAACCAGGGGTCAACTAATGAAAAACTGTTTTTT

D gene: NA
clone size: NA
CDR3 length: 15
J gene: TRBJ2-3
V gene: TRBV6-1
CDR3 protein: CASSEQDGSTDTQYF
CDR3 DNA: TGTGCCAGCAGTGAACAGGACGGGAGCACAGATACGCAGTATTTT

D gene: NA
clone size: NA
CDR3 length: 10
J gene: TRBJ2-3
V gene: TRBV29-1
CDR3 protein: CSVEPRTQYF
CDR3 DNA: TGCAGCGTTGAGCCTCGGACGCAGTATTTT

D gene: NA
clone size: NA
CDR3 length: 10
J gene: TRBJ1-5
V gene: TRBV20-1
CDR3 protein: CSAGKQPQHF
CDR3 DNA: TGCAGTGCGGGTAAGCAGCCCCAGCATTTT

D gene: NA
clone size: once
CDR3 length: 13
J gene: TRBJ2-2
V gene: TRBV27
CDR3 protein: CASSGSSLGELFF
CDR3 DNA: TGTGCCAGCAGTGGATCCTCTCTCGGGGAGCTGTTTTTT

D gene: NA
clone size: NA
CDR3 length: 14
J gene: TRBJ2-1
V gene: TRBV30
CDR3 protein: CAWSVGPRSNEQFF
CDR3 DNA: TGTGCCTGGAGTGTGGGGCCTCGATCCAATGAGCAGTTCTTC

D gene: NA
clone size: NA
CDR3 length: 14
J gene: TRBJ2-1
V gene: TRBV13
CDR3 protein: CASATGSSYNEQFF
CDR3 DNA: TGTGCCAGCGCAACGGGGAGCTCCTACAATGAGCAGTTCTTC

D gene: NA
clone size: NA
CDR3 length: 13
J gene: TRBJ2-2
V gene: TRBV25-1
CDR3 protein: CASSDGSAGELFF
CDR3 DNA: TGTGCCAGCAGTGACGGGAGCGCCGGGGAGCTGTTTTTT

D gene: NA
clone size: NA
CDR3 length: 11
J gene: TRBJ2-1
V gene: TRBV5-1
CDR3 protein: CASSWGHEQFF
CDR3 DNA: TGTGCCAGCAGTTGGGGGCATGAGCAGTTCTTC

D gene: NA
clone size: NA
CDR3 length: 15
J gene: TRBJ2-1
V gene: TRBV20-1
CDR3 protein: CSARDRESSGNEQFF
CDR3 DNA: TGCAGTGCTAGAGATAGGGAGAGTAGCGGCAATGAGCAGTTCTTC

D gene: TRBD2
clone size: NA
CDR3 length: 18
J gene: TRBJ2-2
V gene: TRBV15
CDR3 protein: CATSRDWWKRENTGELFF
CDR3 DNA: TGTGCCACCAGCAGAGATTGGTGGAAGCGGGAGAACACCGGGGAGCTGTTTTTT

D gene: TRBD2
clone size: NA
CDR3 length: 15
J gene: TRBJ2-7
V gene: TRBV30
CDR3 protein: CAWKGDSGVFYEQYF
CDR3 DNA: TGTGCCTGGAAAGGGGATAGCGGGGTATTCTACGAGCAGTACTTC

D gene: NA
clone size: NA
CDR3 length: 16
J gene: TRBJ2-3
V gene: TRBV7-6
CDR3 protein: CASSFDRHLSTDTQYF
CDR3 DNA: TGTGCCAGCAGCTTTGACCGGCACCTTAGCACAGATACGCAGTATTTT

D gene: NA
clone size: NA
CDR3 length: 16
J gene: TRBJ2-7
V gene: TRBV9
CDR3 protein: CASSAGTPRGPYEQYF
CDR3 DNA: TGTGCCAGCAGCGCTGGAACCCCCAGGGGACCCTACGAGCAGTACTTC

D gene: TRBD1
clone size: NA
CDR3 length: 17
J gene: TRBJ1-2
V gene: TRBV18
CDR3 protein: CASSPSVPTGPNYGYTF
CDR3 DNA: TGTGCCAGCTCACCAAGTGTTCCGACAGGGCCCAACTATGGCTACACCTTC

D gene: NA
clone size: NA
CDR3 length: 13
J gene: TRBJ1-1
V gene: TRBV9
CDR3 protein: CASSVVQHTEAFF
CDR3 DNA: TGTGCCAGCAGCGTAGTACAGCACACTGAAGCTTTCTTT

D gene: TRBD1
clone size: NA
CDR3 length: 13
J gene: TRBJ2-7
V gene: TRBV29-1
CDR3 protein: CSVWDSYSYEQYF
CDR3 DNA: TGCAGCGTTTGGGACAGCTACTCCTACGAGCAGTACTTC

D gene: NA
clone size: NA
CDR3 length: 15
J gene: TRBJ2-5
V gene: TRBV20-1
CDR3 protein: CSAQGPAEGQETQYF
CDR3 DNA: TGCAGTGCCCAGGGTCCGGCCGAGGGCCAAGAGACCCAGTACTTC

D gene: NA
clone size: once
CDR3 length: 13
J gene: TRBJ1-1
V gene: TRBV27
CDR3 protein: CASSLKEYTEAFF
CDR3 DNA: TGTGCCAGCAGTTTAAAGGAGTACACTGAAGCTTTCTTT

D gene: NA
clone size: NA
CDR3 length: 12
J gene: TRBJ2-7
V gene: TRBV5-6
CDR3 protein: CASSLDSSEQYF
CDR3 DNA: TGTGCCAGCAGCTTAGACAGCTCCGAGCAGTACTTC

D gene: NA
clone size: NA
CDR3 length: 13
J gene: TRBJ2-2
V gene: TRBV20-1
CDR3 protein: CSARDLYTGELFF
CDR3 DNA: TGCAGTGCTCGCGACTTGTACACCGGGGAGCTGTTTTTT

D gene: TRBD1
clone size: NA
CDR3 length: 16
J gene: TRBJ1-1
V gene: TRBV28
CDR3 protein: CASSLTGGPFTTEAFF
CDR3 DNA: TGTGCCAGCAGTTTGACAGGGGGCCCGTTTACCACTGAAGCTTTCTTT

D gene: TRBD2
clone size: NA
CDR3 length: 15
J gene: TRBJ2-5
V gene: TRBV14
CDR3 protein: CASSPGLAGDETQYF
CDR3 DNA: TGTGCCAGCAGCCCCGGACTAGCGGGAGACGAGACCCAGTACTTC

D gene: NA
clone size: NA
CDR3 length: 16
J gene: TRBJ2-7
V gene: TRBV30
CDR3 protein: CAWSVYGQRSIYEQYF
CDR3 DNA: TGTGCCTGGAGTGTATACGGACAGAGAAGCATCTACGAGCAGTACTTC

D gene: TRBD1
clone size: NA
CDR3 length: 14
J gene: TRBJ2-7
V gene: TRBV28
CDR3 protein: CASSLGTGTGEQYF
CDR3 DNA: TGTGCCAGCAGTTTAGGGACCGGGACAGGTGAGCAGTACTTC

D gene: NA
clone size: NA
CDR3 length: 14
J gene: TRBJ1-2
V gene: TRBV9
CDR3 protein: CASSANRTPYGYTF
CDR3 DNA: TGTGCCAGCAGCGCCAACAGAACACCCTATGGCTACACCTTC

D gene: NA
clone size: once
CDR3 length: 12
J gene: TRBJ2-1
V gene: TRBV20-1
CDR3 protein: CSAHEGGQEQFF
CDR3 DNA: TGCAGTGCTCATGAAGGGGGGCAAGAGCAGTTCTTC

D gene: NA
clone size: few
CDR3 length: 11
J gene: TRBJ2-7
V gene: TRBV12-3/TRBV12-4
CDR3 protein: CASRLDYEQYF
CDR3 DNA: TGTGCCAGCAGACTAGATTACGAGCAGTACTTC

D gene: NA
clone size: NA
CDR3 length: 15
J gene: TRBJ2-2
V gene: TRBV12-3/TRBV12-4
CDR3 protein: CASSLAVRGTGELFF
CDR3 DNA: TGTGCCAGCAGTTTAGCGGTTCGAGGGACCGGGGAGCTGTTTTTT

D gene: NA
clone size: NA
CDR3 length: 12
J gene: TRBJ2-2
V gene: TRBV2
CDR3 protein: CASTGGGRELFF
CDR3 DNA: TGTGCCAGCACGGGTGGCGGGCGGGAGCTGTTTTTT

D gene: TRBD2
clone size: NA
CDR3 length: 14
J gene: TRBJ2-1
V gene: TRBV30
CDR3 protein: CAWSGLAGRNEQFF
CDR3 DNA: TGTGCCTGGAGCGGACTAGCGGGACGGAATGAGCAGTTCTTC

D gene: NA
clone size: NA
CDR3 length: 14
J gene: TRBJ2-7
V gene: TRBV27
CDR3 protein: CASSYTVGAYEQYF
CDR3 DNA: TGTGCCAGCAGTTACACGGTGGGGGCCTACGAGCAGTACTTC

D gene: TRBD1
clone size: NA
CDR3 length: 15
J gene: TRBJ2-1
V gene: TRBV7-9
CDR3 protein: CASLPQGASYNEQFF
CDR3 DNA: TGTGCCAGTCTTCCTCAGGGGGCCTCCTACAATGAGCAGTTCTTC

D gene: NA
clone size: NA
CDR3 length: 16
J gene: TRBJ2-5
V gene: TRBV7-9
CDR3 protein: CASSSLDRPIQETQYF
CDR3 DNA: TGTGCCAGCAGCTCACTAGACAGGCCTATTCAAGAGACCCAGTACTTC